The 2 T cell receptor beta chains in this list originate from one sample, sequenced in a study of CD8+ T cells in alopecia areata. RNA extraction was followed by reverse transcription into cDNA, which acted as the sequencing template. Produced via immunoSEQ multiplex PCR; TCRdb's table is partial and in-frame only. The data show about 1,700 clones, none appearing only once, with about 40% held by the ten largest. Sorting relied on CD4, CD8alpha, NKG2D, NKG2ACE and other markers applied to pooled cutaneous lymph node cells. Sequences were obtained from CD8+ T cells sorted from a lymph node. All receptors derive from a C3H/HeJ mouse with alopecia areata. Strain haplotype (MHC): H2-k.

This clone is medium-sized (0.01 to 0.1%) by share. Gene names are the mouse ones. The CDR3 goes on 4 residues after the read ends, and that part is filled in from the germline J gene. J is TRBJ2-7 and V is TRBV17; 7 positions agree with TRBD2. The CDR3 spans 15 residues. Germline V gives CDR1 MNHDT, CDR2 YYDKIL. The DNA read from the CDR3 is TGTGCTAGCAGTAGAGATACAGTGGGGGGATAT. Amino acids: CASSRDTVGGY. The CDR3 as a whole reads CASSRDTVGGYEQYF.

This clone was found a few times. Gene names refer to mouse genes. The read finishes 4 residues shy of the CDR3 end, and the germline J gene is used to complete it. This rearrangement joins TRBV13-3 to TRBJ2-1, with 12 bases identical to TRBD2. Looked up from germline, CDR1 is NNHDY and CDR2 is SYVADS. The CDR3 is made up of 16 amino acids. Unmatched junction bases numbered 2, after V lost 4 bases and J lost 0 bases. CDR3 sequence: CASSLTGGANYAEQFF. The sequenced CDR3 bases are TGTGCCAGCAGTCTGACTGGGGGGGCTAACTATGCT.